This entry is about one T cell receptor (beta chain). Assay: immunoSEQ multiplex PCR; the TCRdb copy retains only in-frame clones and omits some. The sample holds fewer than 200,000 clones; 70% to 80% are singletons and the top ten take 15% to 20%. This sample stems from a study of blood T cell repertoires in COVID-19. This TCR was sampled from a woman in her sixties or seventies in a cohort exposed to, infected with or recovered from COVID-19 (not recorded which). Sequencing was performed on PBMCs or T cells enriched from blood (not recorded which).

The CDR3 reads CASSPSGARETQYF. The CDR3 region has the DNA TGTGCCAGCAGCCCCAGCGGGGCCAGGGAGACCCAGTACTTC. This chain connects TRBV28 to TRBJ2-5, with 7 nucleotides matching TRBD2. Trimming removed 6 bases from V and 5 bases from J; junction bases left unmatched: 9. The CDR3 has 14 residues. Germline V lookup: CDR1 MDHEN, CDR2 SYDVKM.